These T cell receptor beta chains were read from a single sample in a study of T cell responses to AZD1222 COVID-19 vaccine. Here immunoSEQ multiplex PCR was the method, and the copy in TCRdb shows in-frame clones only, minus some. The profile shows 180,000 or so clones, about 90% of them singletons. The specimen was peripheral blood, collected 28 days after the second AZD1222 dose. All receptors derive from an adult who received the AZD1222 COVID-19 vaccine. Each CDR3 is given with its conserved first and last residue. The order of the fields is D gene, J gene, V gene, clone size, CDR3 DNA, CDR3 protein. The D gene is left open where the match is weak. Rows may omit the clone size; those that give it use once, few, many or a size class.

TRBD2	TRBJ2-3	TRBV30	NA	TGTGCCTGGAGTGTAGGGGCGGGGGACACAGATACGCAGTATTTT	CAWSVGAGDTDTQYF
NA	TRBJ1-5	TRBV4-2	NA	TGTGCCAGCAGCCCGTCCTCGGGTCTAGGGCAGCCCCAGCATTTT	CASSPSSGLGQPQHF
TRBD1	TRBJ1-1	TRBV4-1	NA	TGCGCCAGCAGCCAAGGTTGGACAGGGAACACTGAAGCTTTCTTT	CASSQGWTGNTEAFF
TRBD1	TRBJ1-2	TRBV9	NA	TGTGCCAGCAGTTCTACAGGGGTATGGGGCTACACCTTC	CASSSTGVWGYTF
TRBD1	TRBJ1-5	TRBV15	NA	TGTGCCACCAGCAGCGACAGGGCCAATCAGCCCCAGCATTTT	CATSSDRANQPQHF
TRBD2	TRBJ2-3	TRBV6-2/TRBV6-3	NA	TGTGCCAGCAGTTACTCAGCGGGAGGGCCAGATACGCAGTATTTT	CASSYSAGGPDTQYF
NA	TRBJ1-6	TRBV25-1	few	TGTGCCAGCAGTGACGGCAGGTCTCCGAGCTCCTATAATTCACCCCTCCACTTT	CASSDGRSPSSYNSPLHF
NA	TRBJ1-1	TRBV25-1	NA	TGTGCCAGCAGTTTCTCAGGGCGGTTGAACACTGAAGCTTTCTTT	CASSFSGRLNTEAFF
NA	TRBJ2-1	TRBV9	NA	TGTGCCAGCAGCGGTAGAATGGCTTCCTACAATGAGCAGTTCTTC	CASSGRMASYNEQFF
NA	TRBJ1-1	TRBV3-1/TRBV3-2	NA	TGTGCCAGCAGCCGACGGAGTGGCAACACTGAAGCTTTCTTT	CASSRRSGNTEAFF
NA	TRBJ2-4	TRBV2	NA	TGTGCCAGCAGTGTGCGCGCCAGGGACGACATTCAGTACTTC	CASSVRARDDIQYF
NA	TRBJ1-6	TRBV25-1	NA	TGTGCCAGCAGCCCCACCGGGGTCTATAATTCACCCCTCCACTTT	CASSPTGVYNSPLHF
NA	TRBJ1-2	TRBV28	NA	TGTGCCAGCACCCGGGGGGCCCTAGCTAACTATGGCTACACCTTC	CASTRGALANYGYTF
TRBD2	TRBJ2-3	TRBV5-4	NA	TGTGCCAGCAGCGCGGGACTAGCGGGAGGCGGGCCAGATACGCAGTATTTT	CASSAGLAGGGPDTQYF
TRBD1	TRBJ2-7	TRBV11-2	once	TGTGCCAGCAGCGGGGACAGGGCCTACGAGCAGTACTTC	CASSGDRAYEQYF
NA	TRBJ1-3	TRBV6-6	NA	TGTGCCAGCAGTTACATGACGAGCTCTGGAAACACCATATATTTT	CASSYMTSSGNTIYF
NA	TRBJ1-5	TRBV4-1	once	TGCGCCAGCAGCCAAGGCCCGATGGGACAGCCCCAGCATTTT	CASSQGPMGQPQHF
NA	TRBJ1-1	TRBV4-2	NA	TGTGCCAGCACCGGGTCAGGGAAGGTGGCCACTGAAGCTTTCTTT	CASTGSGKVATEAFF
TRBD1	TRBJ1-6	TRBV5-6	NA	TGTGCCAGCAGCTCCGGGACAGGGTTGTCACCCCTCCACTTT	CASSSGTGLSPLHF
TRBD1	TRBJ2-7	TRBV28	once	TGTGCCAGCAGTTCGCTCATCGGGACAGAGTACGAGCAGTACTTC	CASSSLIGTEYEQYF
NA	TRBJ1-5	TRBV19	NA	TGTGCCAGTACCCAGCCCCAAGAGGGTGGTCAGCCCCAGCATTTT	CASTQPQEGGQPQHF
NA	TRBJ1-1	TRBV5-8	once	TGTGCCAGCAGCTCGGCTACAGGGAAGAGGGGATGGGGCACTGAAGCTTTCTTT	CASSSATGKRGWGTEAFF
TRBD2	TRBJ2-1	TRBV7-9	NA	TGTGCCAGCAGCTTAGTTGGGGTAGCGGGGGATGGTAGACATGAGCAGTTCTTC	CASSLVGVAGDGRHEQFF
NA	TRBJ1-2	TRBV3-1/TRBV3-2	few	TGTGCCAGCAGCCAAGTCGCGACGGGCTACACCTTC	CASSQVATGYTF
NA	TRBJ2-1	TRBV7-9	NA	TGTGCCAGCAGCTTTAAGGGGGTATTTTGGGAGCCCCCCAATGAGCAGTTCTTC	CASSFKGVFWEPPNEQFF
NA	TRBJ1-1	TRBV30	NA	TGTGCCTGGAGTTCCGGGTTCACTGAAGCTTTCTTT	CAWSSGFTEAFF
NA	TRBJ2-2	TRBV5-6	NA	TGTGCCAGCAGCTTTGGACGGACTTTCAACACCGGGGAGCTGTTTTTT	CASSFGRTFNTGELFF
NA	TRBJ2-3	TRBV19	NA	TGTGCCAGTAGTTTTGCGGTACTTAGCACAGATACGCAGTATTTT	CASSFAVLSTDTQYF
TRBD1	TRBJ1-6	TRBV2	NA	TGTGCCAGCTGGGGGACAGGGGGCTCACCCCTCCACTTT	CASWGTGGSPLHF
NA	TRBJ2-5	TRBV7-3	NA	TGTGCCAGCAGCCAAGGCCCGGGCGGTATCCAAGAGACCCAGTACTTC	CASSQGPGGIQETQYF
TRBD2	TRBJ2-2	TRBV19	NA	TGTGCCAGTAGGGGGACTACCGCGAACACCGGGGAGCTGTTTTTT	CASRGTTANTGELFF
NA	TRBJ2-2	TRBV12-3/TRBV12-4	NA	TGTGCCAGCAGCCTCGGGACCGGGGAGCTGTTTTTT	CASSLGTGELFF
NA	TRBJ1-2	TRBV13	NA	TGTGCCAGCAGCGCACAGGGTTATGGCTACACCTTC	CASSAQGYGYTF
TRBD1	TRBJ2-3	TRBV5-4	few	TGTGCCAGCAGCTTTGACAGGGGAGATACGCAGTATTTT	CASSFDRGDTQYF
TRBD2	TRBJ2-2	TRBV5-1	medium-sized	TGCGCCAGCAGCTTGGCGCCTAGCGGCGCCGGGGAGCTGTTTTTT	CASSLAPSGAGELFF